This T cell receptor (beta chain) was captured in a study of a mutant IDH1 vaccine in newly diagnosed glioma. Study-wide background: An approximately 62% male, 37.5% female split and a mean age of around 41 years characterized treated patients. Findings and caveats of the study: Vaccine-induced immune responses occurred in 93.3% of patients.

Trimming removed 2 bases from V and 2 bases from J, with 6 bases in between. The CDR3 spans 13 residues. The germline V gene has CDR1 LNHDA and CDR2 SQIVND (reference sequence). As to time point: week 35, safety follow-up. One vaccine dose held 300 ug of mutant IDH1 20-mer peptide and came with topical imiquimod. Eight vaccinations went to patients in weeks 1, 3, 5, 7, 11, 15, 19, 23. Points on this clone: No antigen is known for it.

TCRdb keeps only in-frame clones here, not all; method: immunoSEQ multiplex PCR. The sample has approximately 60,000 clones, less than 90% seen once. This TCR was recovered from a man aged 35 to 55 with glioma. The material was PBMCs, obtained from a glioma patient whose treatment included an IDH1 peptide vaccine. The chain links TRBV19 to TRBJ2-5; D is unclear. This chain's CDR3 is CASSILSQETQYF. For the CDR3, the DNA is TGTGCCAGTAGTATACTGAGTCAAGAGACCCAGTACTTC.